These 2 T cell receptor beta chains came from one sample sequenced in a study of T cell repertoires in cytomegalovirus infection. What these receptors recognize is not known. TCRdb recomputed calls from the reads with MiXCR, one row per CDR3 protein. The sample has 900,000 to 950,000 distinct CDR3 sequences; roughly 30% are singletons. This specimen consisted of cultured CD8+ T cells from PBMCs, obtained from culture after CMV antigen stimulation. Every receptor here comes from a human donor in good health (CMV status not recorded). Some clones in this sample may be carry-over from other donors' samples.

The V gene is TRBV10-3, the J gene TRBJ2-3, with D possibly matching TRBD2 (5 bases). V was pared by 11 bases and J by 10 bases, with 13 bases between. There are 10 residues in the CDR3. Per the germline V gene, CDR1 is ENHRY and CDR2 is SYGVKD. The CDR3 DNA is TGTGCCCTCGGCTCGGACTCGCAGTATTTT. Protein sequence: CALGSDSQYF.

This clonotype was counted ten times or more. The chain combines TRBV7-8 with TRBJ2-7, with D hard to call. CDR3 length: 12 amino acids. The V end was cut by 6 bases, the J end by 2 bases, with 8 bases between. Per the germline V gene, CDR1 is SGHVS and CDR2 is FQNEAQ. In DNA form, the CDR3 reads TGTGCCAGCAGATCAACGGCCTACGAGCAGTACTTC. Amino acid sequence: CASRSTAYEQYF.